This section outlines one T cell receptor beta chain sequence together with its context. Its antigen is still unknown. V gave up 5 bases and J gave up 3 bases; unmatched junction bases: 8. Germline V lookup: CDR1 LGHNT, CDR2 FRNRAP. The CDR3 runs 17 residues. This sample was taken from a study of shared clonotypes between healthy human individuals. Study outcomes and limitations: A reduction in generation probabilities was seen for non-shared clonotypes relative to those shared by all four donors.

Sequencing was performed with immunoSEQ multiplex PCR; in TCRdb, only in-frame clones are kept and a portion is missing. This table has approximately 1,500,000 clones, about 98% appearing once. The TCR originated in a man aged 25 to 40 in good health. The sample comprised naive CD4+ T cells sorted from blood. Subset of the sample: CD45RA+ positively selected. The chain links TRBV12-5 to TRBJ2-3, with 13 positions matching TRBD2. CDR3 region: CASGHRTSGSGTDTQYF. The CDR3 coding sequence is TGTGCTAGTGGTCATCGGACTAGCGGGAGTGGAACAGATACGCAGTATTTT.